Listed here are 20 T cell receptor beta chains from one sample, sequenced in a study of control samples from healthy donors and cancer patients. Profiling relied on immunoSEQ multiplex PCR, and the TCRdb table lists in-frame clones only, not all of them. Of fewer than 85,000 clones listed, approximately 94% are singletons. Specimen: blood. The receptors come from a woman between 25 and 40 years old in good health.

V and J are TRBV12-3 or TRBV12-4 and TRBJ2-5; D is uncertain. The V and J ends lost 4 bases and 5 bases respectively, with 8 bases between them. The CDR3 totals 12 residues. CDR3 nucleotide sequence: TGTGCCAGCAGTTCCCCCAGGGAGACCCAGTACTTC. Amino acids: CASSSPRETQYF.

The CDR3 coding sequence is TGTGCCAGCAGCTTGGGAGTTGAGCAGCCCCAGCATTTT. Translating gives CASSLGVEQPQHF. The chain uses TRBV5-5 and TRBJ1-5; D not certain. With 0 bases removed from V and 7 bases from J, the gap between germline ends came to 8 bases. The CDR3 spans 13 residues. From germline, CDR1 is SGHKS and CDR2 YYEKEE (reference sequence). Full variable domain (remainder filled in from reference TRBV5-5 and TRBJ1-5): DAGVTQSPTHLIKTRGQQVTLRCSPISGHKSVSWYQQVLGQGPQFIFQYYEKEERGRGNFPDRFSARQFPNYSSELNVNALLLGDSALYLCASSLGVEQPQHFGDGTRLSIL.

J is TRBJ2-7 and V is TRBV18; D gene uncertain. V shed 4 bases and J shed 0 bases, with 7 bases lying between them. The CDR3 length is 13 residues. Germline loops: CDR1 KGHSH, CDR2 LQKENI. The CDR3 loop is CASSQASSYEQYF. DNA of the CDR3: TGTGCCAGCTCACAGGCTTCCTCCTACGAGCAGTACTTC.

The chain links TRBV11-1 to TRBJ1-6, with D unresolved. CDR1 is SGHAT, CDR2 FQDESV, per germline (reference sequence). Deletions cut 5 bases from V and 8 bases from J, with 13 bases between. The CDR3 totals 14 residues. The CDR3 nucleotides are TGTGCCAGCAGCAGAGAGTCCTGGGATTCACCCCTCCACTTT. Translation: CASSRESWDSPLHF.

The CDR3 sequence: CASSEWGGGRETQYF. DNA of the CDR3: TGTGCCAGCAGTGAATGGGGCGGGGGGAGAGAGACCCAGTACTTC. This chain connects TRBV25-1 to TRBJ2-5; 8 bases match TRBD2. Germline V lookup: CDR1 MGHDK, CDR2 SYGVNS. The CDR3 is 15 residues long. The V and J ends lost 1 base and 4 bases, in that order; junction bases with no gene match: 5.

The chain combines TRBV5-1 with TRBJ1-5, with a weak D call TRBD1 (5 bases). This CDR3 spans 15 amino acids. Between the trimmed V and J ends, which lost 0 bases and 5 bases, there was a span of 12 bases. Per the germline V gene, CDR1 is SGHRS and CDR2 is YFSETQ. The CDR3 spells CASSLEGRDYQPQHF. DNA for the CDR3: TGCGCCAGCAGCTTGGAAGGCAGGGATTATCAGCCCCAGCATTTT. The complete variable domain, with remaining parts taken from reference TRBV5-1 and TRBJ1-5, reads KAGVTQTPRYLIKTRGQQVTLSCSPISGHRSVSWYQQTPGQGLQFLFEYFSETQRNKGNFPGRFSGRQFSNSRSEMNVSTLELGDSALYLCASSLEGRDYQPQHFGDGTRLSIL.

The chain employs TRBV30 and TRBJ1-1; D call uncertain. This CDR3 has 12 amino acids. V lost 8 bases to trimming and J lost 1 base, with 11 bases between them. Germline CDR1 is GTSNPN and CDR2 is SVGIG (reference sequence). The CDR3 nucleotides read TGTGCCAAAGGGCGCGAGAACACTGAAGCTTTCTTT. Translation gives CAKGRENTEAFF.

This chain connects TRBV5-1 to TRBJ2-3; D gene unclear. With 0 bases removed from V and 0 bases from J, the gap between germline ends came to 8 bases. In germline, CDR1 is SGHRS, CDR2 YFSETQ. The CDR3 has 15 amino acids. For the CDR3, the DNA is TGCGCCAGCAGCTTGGCGCAGGTTAGCACAGATACGCAGTATTTT. It encodes CASSLAQVSTDTQYF.

This chain connects TRBV5-4 to TRBJ1-1, with TRBD1 matching 7 bases. The CDR3 is 13 amino acids. The J segment lost 4 bases and the V segment lost 4 bases, leaving 4 bases of the junction unmatched. From germline, CDR1 is SGHNT and CDR2 YYREEE (reference sequence). In DNA form, the CDR3 reads TGTGCCAGCAGCAGGGACAGTAGCACTGAAGCTTTCTTT. Translated, it gives CASSRDSSTEAFF.

V and J are TRBV6-5 and TRBJ1-1; no clear D gene. The CDR3 has 15 amino acids. Trimming took 0 bases from V and 2 from J, leaving 10 bases between them. CDR1 is MNHEY and CDR2 is SVGAGI in the germline V gene. The CDR3 DNA reads TGTGCCAGCAGTTACTCTGGACTATCAAACACTGAAGCTTTCTTT. It encodes CASSYSGLSNTEAFF.

The V and J genes are TRBV2 and TRBJ1-1, with D uncertain. Germline CDR1 SNHLY, CDR2 FYNNEI. CDR3 size: 14 residues. Trimming left V 4 bases short and J 1 base short, with 10 bases between. For the CDR3, the DNA is TGTGCCAGCAGTGCATGGGGAACGAACACTGAAGCTTTCTTT. This codes for CASSAWGTNTEAFF.

The V and J genes are TRBV7-8 and TRBJ1-2, with 9 bases that match TRBD1. The CDR3 runs 17 residues. Trimming removed 1 base from V and 4 bases from J; junction bases left unmatched: 10. The germline gives CDR1 SGHVS, CDR2 FQNEAQ. The CDR3 region has the DNA TGTGCCAGCAGCTTAGAAGGACAGGGGCTGCTAGGCTATGGCTACACCTTC. This gives the protein CASSLEGQGLLGYGYTF.

This clone occurred once. The chain combines TRBV30 with TRBJ1-1; 7 bases map to TRBD1. The ends lost 3 bases at V and 4 bases at J; junction bases unmatched: 11. Germline CDR1 reads GTSNPN; CDR2 reads SVGIG (reference sequence). CDR3 length equals 15 residues. Here the CDR3 reads CAWRPGQSSVTEAFF. Here the CDR3 DNA reads TGTGCCTGGAGACCGGGACAGTCATCGGTCACTGAAGCTTTCTTT.

V gene TRBV10-3 combines with J gene TRBJ1-6; tentative D call: TRBD1 (6 bases). The length of the CDR3 is 15 residues. The V gene lost 0 bases and the J gene lost 10 bases, with 13 bases spanning the gap. The germline CDR1 and CDR2 sequences are ENHRY and SYGVKD. DNA of the CDR3: TGTGCCATCAGTGAGTCTGGGGGGCTGGGATCACCCCTCCACTTT. This codes for CAISESGGLGSPLHF.

This chain uses TRBV19 with TRBJ1-1, with 7 positions matching TRBD1. CDR1 and CDR2 (germline): LNHDA, SQIVND (reference sequence). The V gene end was trimmed by 3 bases and the J gene end by 6 bases; junction bases not matched to a gene: 10. This CDR3 is built from 15 residues. Here the CDR3 reads CASSMVDRDDAEAFF. The CDR3, as DNA: TGTGCCAGTAGTATGGTCGACAGGGATGACGCTGAAGCTTTCTTT.

The chain is built from TRBV5-6 and TRBJ1-1, with D unclear. The germline V gene encodes CDR1 SGHDT and CDR2 YYEEEE. This CDR3 has 12 residues. V was pared by 3 bases and J by 6 bases, with 9 bases between. CDR3 nucleotides: TGTGCCAGCAGCTATCCGGGCGCTGAAGCTTTCTTT. Its protein is CASSYPGAEAFF.

The chain joins TRBV6-5 to TRBJ1-1, with D perhaps matching TRBD1 (6 bases). Trimming took off 1 base at V and 12 bases at J, with 9 bases between the two ends. The CDR3 loop spans 11 amino acids. CDR1 and CDR2 (germline): MNHEY, SVGAGI. CDR3 bases: TGTGCCAGCAGTTACTTAGGGGGGACTTTCTTT. Its translation: CASSYLGGTFF.

The rearrangement links TRBV2 to TRBJ2-2, with D possibly TRBD1 on 6 matching bases. The CDR3 has 14 amino acids. Germline V CDR1 and CDR2: SNHLY, FYNNEI. Trimming shortened V by 3 bases and J by 1 base, and 6 bases separated the two germline ends. Written as DNA, the CDR3 is TGTGCCAGCAGTGAGACAGGGAACACCGGGGAGCTGTTTTTT. Translating gives CASSETGNTGELFF.

The gene calls are TRBV5-6 and TRBJ1-1, with a tentative D call TRBD1 (6 bases). V lost 2 bases, J lost 1 base, and 9 bases lay in between. CDR1 and CDR2 (germline): SGHDT, YYEEEE. This CDR3 spans 14 amino acids. CDR3 coding DNA: TGTGCCAGCAGCTTTTTGGACAGGAACACTGAAGCTTTCTTT. Translation gives CASSFLDRNTEAFF.

The chain combines TRBV2 with TRBJ1-5; D perhaps matches TRBD1 (5 bases). Trimming removed 6 bases from V and 3 bases from J, with 12 bases in between. The CDR3 extends over 14 amino acids. Per germline, CDR1 SNHLY and CDR2 FYNNEI. CDR3 protein: CASSLDSSNQPQHF. The DNA for the CDR3 is TGTGCCAGCAGCCTTGACAGTTCCAATCAGCCCCAGCATTTT.